One and the same sample provided the 8 T cell receptor beta chains below, sequenced in a study of CD8 T cells in ankylosing spondylitis. From the 5' RACE reads, TCRdb called clonotypes with MiXCR, one entry per CDR3 protein. Of around 130,000 distinct CDR3 sequences in the sample, around 7% were seen once. Sample: blood, either unsorted or a sorted T cell fraction (not recorded which). All receptors come from a male donor with ankylosing spondylitis or in good health (not recorded which).

Sample share makes this clonotype medium-sized. This sequence joins TRBV20-1 and TRBJ2-7; D ambiguous. The V gene's germline CDR1 is DFQATT and CDR2 SNEGSKA (reference sequence). V shed 0 bases and J shed 4 bases, with 4 bases lying between them. This CDR3 spans 11 amino acids. The CDR3 region is CSAREVYEQYF. The CDR3 bases are TGCAGTGCTAGAGAAGTGTACGAGCAGTACTTC.

This clonotype has at least ten counts. The chain carries TRBV5-1 and TRBJ2-3; D is unclear. CDR1 and CDR2 from the germline V gene are SGHRS and YFSETQ. CDR3 size: 16 residues. Trimming removed 0 bases at V and 2 bases at J, with 13 bases between. The CDR3 region is CASSLAPGGPTDTQYF. DNA of the CDR3: TGCGCCAGCAGCTTGGCCCCCGGCGGACCCACAGATACGCAGTATTTT.

This clonotype was detected only a few times. It may be a read error: a sequence one base away is much more abundant. V is TRBV29-1 and J is TRBJ1-2; D possibly corresponds to TRBD1 (6 bases). The length of the CDR3 is 14 residues. Germline V gene lookup returns CDR1 SQVTM and CDR2 ANQGSEA. CDR3 loop: CCVGGQPANYGYTF. The CDR3 DNA reads as TGCTGCGTTGGAGGACAGCCCGCTAACTATGGCTACACCTTC.

There are many counts of this clonotype. The rearrangement links TRBV29-1 to TRBJ2-2; D is unclear. Germline assignment: CDR1 SQVTM and CDR2 ANQGSEA. The germline V and J ends were trimmed by 5 bases and 0 bases, with 7 bases remaining between them. The CDR3 spans 13 residues. This CDR3 reads CSVTQTNTGELFF. The CDR3, as DNA: TGCAGCGTTACCCAAACGAACACCGGGGAGCTGTTTTTT.

As regards this clonotype: This may come from a read error, since a much larger clone is one base off. CDR3 sequence reads: CASSLVWGSYYNEQFF. The DNA for the CDR3 is TGTGCCAGCAGCTTAGTTTGGGGGTCTTACTACAATGAGCAGTTCTTC. The chain joins TRBV7-9 to TRBJ2-1; perhaps D is TRBD1 or TRBD2 (5 bases each). Germline assignment: CDR1 SEHNR and CDR2 FQNEAQ (reference sequence). The CDR3 has 16 amino acids. V gave up 1 base and J gave up 3 bases, with 13 bases separating them.

The table lists this clonotype with many counts. The chain recombines TRBV20-1 with TRBJ2-4; D is possibly TRBD1 or TRBD2 (5 bases each). V lost 5 bases to trimming and J lost 2 bases, with 13 bases between them. The CDR3 runs to 14 residues. The germline V gene has CDR1 DFQATT and CDR2 SNEGSKA (reference sequence). The CDR3 DNA reads TGCAGTGCTTGGGACCGCTTATCCAAAAACATTCAGTACTTC. Residues: CSAWDRLSKNIQYF.

This clonotype was counted many times. This rearrangement joins TRBV20-1 to TRBJ1-5; tentatively, D is TRBD1 (5 bases). V was clipped by 0 bases and J by 5 bases, with 8 bases between them. The CDR3 spans 13 residues. Germline V CDR1 and CDR2: DFQATT, SNEGSKA (reference sequence). The CDR3 DNA sequence: TGCAGTGCTAGAGAAGAAGGGGATCAGCCCCAGCATTTT. Translating it yields CSAREEGDQPQHF.

This clonotype has a count of ten or more. V and J are TRBV12-3 or TRBV12-4 and TRBJ1-1, with a tentative D call TRBD1 (6 bases). The CDR3 runs 14 residues. V shed 7 bases and J shed 1 base, with 13 bases lying between them. As DNA, the CDR3 is TGTGCCAGCACTGTGGGGGGGCCGAACACTGAAGCTTTCTTT. Translating it yields CASTVGGPNTEAFF.